This paragraph covers one T cell receptor beta chain sequence. The antigen remains unidentified. The data belong to a study of monozygotic twins with inflammatory bowel disease. Germline V gene sequence: CDR1 SGHVS, CDR2 FNYEAQ. The CDR3 sequence is 15 residues long. General observations from the study: Some repertoire variability may stem from patients' differing immunosuppressive treatments.

Total RNA isolation used whole blood (no T cell sorting was performed). Two nested PCRs, approximately 16 and 9 cycles, amplified TCRalpha and TCRbeta cDNA. TCRdb reworked the 5' RACE reads into one entry per CDR3 protein, no DNA. The sample's table shows about 210,000 distinct CDR3 sequences. J is TRBJ1-1 and V is TRBV7-6. This TCR was recovered from a human donor with ulcerative colitis or Crohn's disease, or a healthy co-twin of an affected twin (not recorded which). The sample consisted of blood. CDR3: CASSLGRGGGTEAFF.